This TCR beta chain was sequenced for a study of blood T cells in healthy people across ages. General study findings and limits: Aged donors had fewer naive CD4+ cells and lower diversity than long-lived donors. Shifts in expanded clonotypes may have been confounded by donor CMV status, which was unknown.

A remark on this clonotype: Its antigen is still unknown.

Primers used in a second PCR of about 7 to 12 cycles were a sample-barcoded 5' primer and a J-beta primer mix. One entry per CDR3 protein, called by TCRdb with MiXCR from the 5' RACE reads. The repertoire consists of about 1.4 million distinct CDR3 sequences, with around 59% occurring once and the leading ten covering over 5.5%. The sample was blood. The source of this sequence is a man aged 18 to 35 in good health.

The CDR3 coding sequence is TGTGCCAGCAGCCAAATGCGAGCCAAAAACATTCAGTACTTC. Residues: CASSQMRAKNIQYF. This chain connects TRBV14 to TRBJ2-4; D is undetermined. The CDR3 covers 14 residues. The germline V and J ends were trimmed by 2 bases and 0 bases, with 5 bases remaining between them. Germline CDR1 and CDR2: SGHDN and FVKESK.